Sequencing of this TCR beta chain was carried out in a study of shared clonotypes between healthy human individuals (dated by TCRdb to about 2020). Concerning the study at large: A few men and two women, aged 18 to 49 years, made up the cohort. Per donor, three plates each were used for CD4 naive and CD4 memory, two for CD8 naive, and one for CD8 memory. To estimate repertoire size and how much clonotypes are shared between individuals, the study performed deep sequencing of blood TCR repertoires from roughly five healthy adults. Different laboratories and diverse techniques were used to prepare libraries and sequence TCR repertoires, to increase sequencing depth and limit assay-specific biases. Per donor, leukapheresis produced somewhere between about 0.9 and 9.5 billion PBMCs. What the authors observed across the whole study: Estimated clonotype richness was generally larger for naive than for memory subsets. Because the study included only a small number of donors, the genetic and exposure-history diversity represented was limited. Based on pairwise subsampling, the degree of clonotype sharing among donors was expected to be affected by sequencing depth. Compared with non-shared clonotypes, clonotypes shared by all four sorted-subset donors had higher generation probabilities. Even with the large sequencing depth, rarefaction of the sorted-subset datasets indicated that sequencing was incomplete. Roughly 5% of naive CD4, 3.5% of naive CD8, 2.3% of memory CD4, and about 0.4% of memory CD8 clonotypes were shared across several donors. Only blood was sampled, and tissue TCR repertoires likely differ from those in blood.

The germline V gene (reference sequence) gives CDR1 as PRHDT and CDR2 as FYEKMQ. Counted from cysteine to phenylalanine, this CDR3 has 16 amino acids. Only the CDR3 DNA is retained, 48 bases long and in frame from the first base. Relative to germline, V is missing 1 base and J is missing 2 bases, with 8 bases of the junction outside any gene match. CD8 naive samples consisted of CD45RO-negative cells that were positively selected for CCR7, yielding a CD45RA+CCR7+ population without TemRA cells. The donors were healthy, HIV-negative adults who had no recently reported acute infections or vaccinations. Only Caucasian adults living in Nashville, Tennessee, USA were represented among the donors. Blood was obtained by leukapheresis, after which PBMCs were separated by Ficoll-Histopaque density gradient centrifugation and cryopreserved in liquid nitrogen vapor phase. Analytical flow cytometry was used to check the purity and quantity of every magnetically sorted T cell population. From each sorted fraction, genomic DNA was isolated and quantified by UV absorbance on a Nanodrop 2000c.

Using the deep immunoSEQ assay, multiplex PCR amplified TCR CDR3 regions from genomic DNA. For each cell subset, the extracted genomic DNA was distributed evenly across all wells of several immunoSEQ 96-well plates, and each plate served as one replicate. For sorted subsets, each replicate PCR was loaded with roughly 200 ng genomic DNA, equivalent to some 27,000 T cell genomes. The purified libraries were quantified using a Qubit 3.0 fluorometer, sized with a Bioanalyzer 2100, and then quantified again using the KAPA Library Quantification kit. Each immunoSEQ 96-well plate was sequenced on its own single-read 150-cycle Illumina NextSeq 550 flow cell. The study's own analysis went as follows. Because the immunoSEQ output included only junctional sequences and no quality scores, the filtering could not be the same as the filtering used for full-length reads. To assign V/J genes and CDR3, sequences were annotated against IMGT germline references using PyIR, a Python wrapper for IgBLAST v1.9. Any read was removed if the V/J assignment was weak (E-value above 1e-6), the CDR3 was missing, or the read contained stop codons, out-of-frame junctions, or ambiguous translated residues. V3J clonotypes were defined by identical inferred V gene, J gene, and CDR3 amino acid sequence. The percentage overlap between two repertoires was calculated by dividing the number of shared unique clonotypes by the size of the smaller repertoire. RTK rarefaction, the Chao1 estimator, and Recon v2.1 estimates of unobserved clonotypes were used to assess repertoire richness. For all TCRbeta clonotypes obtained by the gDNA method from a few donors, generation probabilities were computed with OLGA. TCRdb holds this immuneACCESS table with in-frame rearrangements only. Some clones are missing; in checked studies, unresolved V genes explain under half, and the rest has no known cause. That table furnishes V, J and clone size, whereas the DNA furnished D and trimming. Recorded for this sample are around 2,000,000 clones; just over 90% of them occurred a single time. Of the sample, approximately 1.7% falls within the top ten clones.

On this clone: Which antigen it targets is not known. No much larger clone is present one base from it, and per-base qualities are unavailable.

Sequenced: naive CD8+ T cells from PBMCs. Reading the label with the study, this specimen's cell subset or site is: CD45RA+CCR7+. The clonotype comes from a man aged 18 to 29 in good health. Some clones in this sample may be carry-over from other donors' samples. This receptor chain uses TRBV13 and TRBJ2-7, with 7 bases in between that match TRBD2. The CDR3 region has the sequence CASSLAASGRAYEQYF. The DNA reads TGTGCCAGCAGCTTAGCTGCGTCAGGGAGGGCCTACGAGCAGTACTTC.